The rows below give T cell receptor beta chains drawn from one sample of a study of blood T cell repertoires in COVID-19. Data came from immunoSEQ multiplex PCR; TCRdb stores just in-frame clones and leaves some out. The sample has some 490,000 clones, less than 90% seen once. The sample comprised PBMCs or T cells enriched from blood (not recorded which). All receptors derive from an older woman who had recovered from COVID-19. Both conserved end residues are part of each CDR3. Each record gives: clone size, J gene, V gene, D gene, CDR3 protein, CDR3 DNA. The D gene is left open where the match is weak. Clone sizes are given selectively: once, few, many, or a class where the clone is expanded.

once | TRBJ1-6 | TRBV9 | . | CASSVDQGSYNSPLHF | TGTGCCAGCAGCGTAGACCAGGGTTCCTATAATTCACCCCTCCACTTT
. | TRBJ2-3 | TRBV11-2 | . | CASSPLNSRGGDTQYF | TGTGCCAGCAGCCCCCTGAACTCTCGGGGAGGAGATACGCAGTATTTT
. | TRBJ1-1 | TRBV7-9 | . | CASSLGASAFF | TGTGCCAGCAGCTTAGGGGCCTCCGCTTTCTTT
. | TRBJ1-2 | TRBV19 | TRBD1 | CASSITGTGFGYTF | TGTGCCAGTAGTATAACCGGGACAGGGTTTGGCTACACCTTC
. | TRBJ2-1 | TRBV5-1 | . | CASSLGHLYNEQFF | TGCGCCAGCAGCTTGGGACACCTCTACAATGAGCAGTTCTTC
few | TRBJ1-5 | TRBV11-2 | . | CASSLVSEGQPQHF | TGTGCCAGCAGCTTAGTTTCGGAGGGACAGCCCCAGCATTTT
. | TRBJ1-4 | TRBV12-3/TRBV12-4 | . | CASSTRQAGRLFF | TGTGCCAGCAGTACCCGTCAGGCGGGGCGACTGTTTTTT
. | TRBJ1-5 | TRBV5-1 | . | CASSWGRRQPQHF | TGCGCCAGCAGCTGGGGGAGGCGGCAGCCCCAGCATTTT
. | TRBJ2-7 | TRBV5-8 | . | CASSSGEQYF | TGTGCCAGCAGCTCCGGCGAGCAGTACTTC
few | TRBJ1-4 | TRBV27 | TRBD1 | CASSRQGAGEKLFF | TGTGCCAGCAGCCGACAGGGGGCAGGAGAAAAACTGTTTTTT
. | TRBJ1-2 | TRBV2 | TRBD1 | CASSVGQNMGYTF | TGTGCCAGCAGTGTGGGACAGAATATGGGCTACACCTTC
. | TRBJ2-5 | TRBV5-4 | TRBD2 | CASSLGTSGGQETQYF | TGTGCCAGCAGCTTGGGGACTAGCGGGGGCCAAGAGACCCAGTACTTC
once | TRBJ1-5 | TRBV11-2 | . | CASSPGLLGGNQPQHF | TGTGCCAGCAGCCCGGGACTTCTGGGGGGCAATCAGCCCCAGCATTTT